This T cell receptor (beta chain) emerged from a study of blood T cell repertoires in COVID-19. Study summary: T cells, B-cell-depleted T cells, or PBMCs supplied cDNA or gDNA.

Using immunoSEQ multiplex PCR, the repertoire was profiled, and TCRdb retains in-frame clones only, with some absent. The sample holds 450,000 or so clones, roughly nine tenths seen once. In Seattle, patients joined the study during active infection and were tracked longitudinally. The J segment lost 1 base and the V segment lost 3 bases, leaving 0 bases of the junction unmatched. Looked up from germline, CDR1 is LNHDA and CDR2 is SQIVND (reference sequence). This CDR3 contains 14 residues. This clone has more than one count but fewer than ten. The sequence was collected from a man between 18 and 29 years old with COVID-19, enrolled during active disease. The genes are TRBV19 and TRBJ1-5; 7 bases match TRBD1. Source material: peripheral blood. The CDR3 sequence is CASSMGQSNQPQHF. CDR3 nucleotide sequence: TGTGCCAGTAGTATGGGACAGAGCAATCAGCCCCAGCATTTT.